This is a list of T cell receptor beta chains from one sample in a study of cytomegalovirus exposure and HLA in healthy donors. This table comes from immunoSEQ multiplex PCR, and its TCRdb copy is limited to in-frame clones, with some not included. This table holds more than 120,000 clones, roughly 87% found once. Sequenced sample: PBMCs. Receptors were obtained from a man aged 18 to 30 in good health and CMV-seropositive. Both conserved end residues are part of each CDR3. The D gene is left open where the match is weak. Clone size is stated in some rows and not others, as once, few, many or a class when expanded.

TRBJ2-5 . . TRBV7-2 TGTGCCAGCAGCTTAGCATGGGCAGAGACCCAGTACTTC CASSLAWAETQYF
TRBJ1-2 . . TRBV5-6 TGTGCCAGCAGCTTTCCCTCAGGGCCTGCGGATGGCTACACCTTC CASSFPSGPADGYTF
TRBJ2-3 TRBD1 . TRBV2 TGTGCCAGCAGTGAGGGGACAGCTAGCACAGATACGCAGTATTTT CASSEGTASTDTQYF
TRBJ1-1 . . TRBV11-1 TGTGCCAGCAGCCCGGGGGGATCCGCTTTCTTT CASSPGGSAFF
TRBJ2-7 . . TRBV19 TGTGCCAGTAGTAACCGCGGGGAGACCTACGAGCAGTACTTC CASSNRGETYEQYF
TRBJ1-2 TRBD1 . TRBV6-5 TGTGCCAGCAGTCCGATACAGGGGATAGATGGCTACACCTTC CASSPIQGIDGYTF
TRBJ1-3 . . TRBV29-1 TGCAGCGTTTTCGGGGAGGGCATTCGTGGAAACACCATATATTTT CSVFGEGIRGNTIYF
TRBJ2-2 TRBD1 . TRBV6-1 TGTGCCAGCAGCTGGACAGGGGCGAACACCGGGGAGCTGTTTTTT CASSWTGANTGELFF
TRBJ1-1 TRBD1 . TRBV2 TGTGCCAGCAGCAAACCATCGGGACAGCCGATGGACACTGAAGCTTTCTTT CASSKPSGQPMDTEAFF
TRBJ1-1 TRBD1 . TRBV2 TGTGCCAGCAGTGGTCCAGGGGGCTTAATGACTGAAGCTTTCTTT CASSGPGGLMTEAFF
TRBJ2-2 . . TRBV19 TGTGCCAGTAGTTCCAGGGTAGGGGGGGCCACCGGGGAGCTGTTTTTT CASSSRVGGATGELFF
TRBJ1-2 TRBD1 once TRBV7-9 TGTGCCAGCAGCTACCTAAGAGACAGGGGACTCTATGGCTACACCTTC CASSYLRDRGLYGYTF
TRBJ2-7 TRBD1 . TRBV18 TGTGCCAGCTCACCCCCCGGGACAGCTATGAAGAAGCAGTACTTC CASSPPGTAMKKQYF
TRBJ2-1 . . TRBV15 TGTGCCACCAGCAGATCGTCCCGGGACTCGTCGGAGCAGTTCTTC CATSRSSRDSSEQFF
TRBJ1-1 TRBD1 . TRBV5-6 TGTGCCAGCAGCTTGGCCAGGGGGCTGACTGAAGCTTTCTTT CASSLARGLTEAFF
TRBJ2-3 TRBD2 . TRBV5-8 TGTGCCAGCAGCTCCGGGACTAGAAGGACAGATACGCAGTATTTT CASSSGTRRTDTQYF
TRBJ2-3 TRBD1 . TRBV6-5 TGTGCCAGCAGTTACGAGGGGGCGCGAGGCACAGATACGCAGTATTTT CASSYEGARGTDTQYF
TRBJ1-3 . . TRBV7-9 TGTGCCAGCTCCGACTCCGGGGTCTCTGGAAACACCATATATTTT CASSDSGVSGNTIYF
TRBJ2-1 . . TRBV28 TGTGCCAGCAACTCCAGGGTGCTATCCTACAATGAGCAGTTCTTC CASNSRVLSYNEQFF
TRBJ1-1 TRBD1 . TRBV6-5 TGTGCCAGCACCGAAGACAGGGGGCGGAACACTGAAGCTTTCTTT CASTEDRGRNTEAFF
TRBJ1-6 TRBD1 . TRBV30 TGTGCCTGGAACAGGGGTTATAATTCACCCCTCCACTTT CAWNRGYNSPLHF
TRBJ1-4 . few TRBV6-6 TGTGCCAGCAGTTATGGAGGGAGGGCCTCTAGGCTGTTTTTT CASSYGGRASRLFF
TRBJ1-4 . once TRBV2 TGTGCCAGCAGTCTCCAGGGGACGCCGAATGAAAAACTGTTTTTT CASSLQGTPNEKLFF
TRBJ2-3 . . TRBV7-3 TGTGCCAGCAGCCCCTCTGTTCGAGGCACAGATACGCAGTATTTT CASSPSVRGTDTQYF
TRBJ2-1 . . TRBV5-1 TGCGCCAGCAGCTTGGCTAGCCAGGCTGAGCAGTTCTTC CASSLASQAEQFF
TRBJ2-3 TRBD2 . TRBV10-3 TGTGCCATCAGTGGCCTGGGGGGGGCAGATACGCAGTATTTT CAISGLGGADTQYF
TRBJ1-1 . . TRBV10-3 TGTGCCATCAGTGAGTCGATAGGGGCTCAGAACGGGGGTGAAGCTTTCTTT CAISESIGAQNGGEAFF
TRBJ1-1 . . TRBV18 TGTGCCAGCTCACTCCTCGGTGGATTGACAGGGAACACTGAAGCTTTCTTT CASSLLGGLTGNTEAFF
TRBJ1-3 TRBD1 . TRBV7-8 TGTGCCAGCAGCTTGGGACAGGGCTTAAACACCATATATTTT CASSLGQGLNTIYF
TRBJ1-1 . once TRBV11-1 TGTGCCAGCAGCCCCATGCGGGGCTTAGGGGCCACTGAAGCTTTCTTT CASSPMRGLGATEAFF
TRBJ1-4 TRBD1 . TRBV11-2 TGTGCCAGCAGCGTAGCCCGGGACAGGTTTGCGAAACTGTTTTTT CASSVARDRFAKLFF
TRBJ1-1 . few TRBV4-1 TGCGCCAGCAGCGAGGGGAACACTGAAGCTTTCTTT CASSEGNTEAFF
TRBJ1-2 . . TRBV7-9 TGTGCCAGCAGCTTAGGCGGGTTCTATGGCTACACCTTC CASSLGGFYGYTF
TRBJ2-1 . . TRBV4-1 TGCGCCAGCAGCCCCCCGCGGGGTTCCAATGAGCAGTTCTTC CASSPPRGSNEQFF
TRBJ2-2 TRBD2 . TRBV14 TGTGCCAGCAGCCAAGAGCTCGTAACTAGCGGGAGGGCCGGGGAGCTGTTTTTT CASSQELVTSGRAGELFF
TRBJ2-5 . . TRBV5-4 TGTGCCAGCAGCTTACACGGGGAAGGTGGAGAGACCCAGTACTTC CASSLHGEGGETQYF
TRBJ2-7 . . TRBV7-9 TGTGCCAGCAGCCCCCAGGGGCAGGCCGAGCAGTACTTC CASSPQGQAEQYF
TRBJ2-7 . . TRBV6-1 TGTGCCAGCAGTGAAAGCCCCTATTACGAGCAGTACTTC CASSESPYYEQYF
TRBJ2-5 TRBD1 . TRBV19 TGTGCCAGTGGGCTCGGGACAGGGAATTTGGAGACCCAGTACTTC CASGLGTGNLETQYF
TRBJ1-4 TRBD1 . TRBV5-4 TGTGCCAGCCGGGACAGGGGAGAAGAAAAACTGTTTTTT CASRDRGEEKLFF
TRBJ2-7 . . TRBV19 TGTGCCAGTAGTATGGGCAGCGGCCCAAGCGAGCAGTACTTC CASSMGSGPSEQYF
TRBJ2-2 . . TRBV27 TGTGCCAGCAGTCTAAACAGGGTAAACCGGGGAGCTGTTTTT CASSLNRVNRGAVF
TRBJ2-4 TRBD2 . TRBV6-1 TGTGCCAGCAGCGAGTCGGCGGGAGATGGCATTCAGTACTTC CASSESAGDGIQYF
TRBJ2-7 . . TRBV28 TGTGCCAGCAGCCGGGACACCTACTCCTACGAGCAGTACTTC CASSRDTYSYEQYF
TRBJ2-2 . . TRBV25-1 TGTGCCAGCAGTGAAGCAGGGGAAACCGGGGAGCTGTTTTTT CASSEAGETGELFF
TRBJ1-2 . . TRBV6-4 TGTGCCAGAACCCCAGTGGTGGGCGGCTACACCTTC CARTPVVGGYTF